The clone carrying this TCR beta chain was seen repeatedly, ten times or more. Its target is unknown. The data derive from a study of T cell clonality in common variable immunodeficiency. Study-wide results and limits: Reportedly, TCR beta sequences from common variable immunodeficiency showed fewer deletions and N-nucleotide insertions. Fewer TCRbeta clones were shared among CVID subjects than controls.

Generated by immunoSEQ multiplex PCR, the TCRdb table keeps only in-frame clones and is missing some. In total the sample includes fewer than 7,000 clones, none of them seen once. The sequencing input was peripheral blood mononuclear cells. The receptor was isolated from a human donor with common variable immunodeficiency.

Partial CDR3 DNA: TGTGCCAGCAGCTTAGCGCTCCAGGGAGCTTACGAG. The encoded protein is CASSLALQGAYE. The CDR3 reads in full as CASSLALQGAYEQYF. The rearrangement joins TRBV7-2 to TRBJ2-7; possibly TRBD1 or TRBD2 for D (5 bases each). The read finishes 3 residues shy of the CDR3 end, and the germline J gene is used to complete it. The V and J ends lost 0 bases and 4 bases respectively, with 13 bases between them. The CDR3 sequence is 15 residues long. Per germline, CDR1 SGHTA and CDR2 FQGNSA.